This T cell receptor (beta chain) is from a study of T cells after yellow fever vaccination. Study-level points and caveats: Abundant clonotypes from the bulk population could get into FACS-sorted repertoires as contaminants.

V gave up 4 bases and J gave up 7 bases, with 7 bases separating them. Germline assignment: CDR1 MNHEY and CDR2 SVGEGT. The CDR3 has 11 residues. This clonotype was observed a few times. Its antigen remains unknown. UMIs and a universal primer site were added when TCR cDNA was made by 5'RACE template switching. TCRdb fed the 5' RACE reads into MiXCR, producing one record per CDR3 protein. Altogether some 600,000 distinct CDR3 sequences are present, 9% to 15% being singletons, with the ten largest covering under 15%. The sample consisted of PBMCs, taken on the day of the yellow fever booster vaccination. This TCR was sampled from a young man who received the YFV17D yellow fever vaccine. The V and J genes are TRBV6-2 or TRBV6-3 and TRBJ2-5; no firm D call. This CDR3 reads CASSSGTTQYF. DNA for the CDR3: TGTGCCAGCAGTTCCGGAACGACCCAGTACTTC.